This T cell receptor (beta chain) was found in a study of CD8+CD57+ T cells in acquired aplastic anemia. As for the study in general: Mean DNA quantity obtained from sorted CD4+ and CD8+ cells was 3 to 4 ug.

Study-level points and caveats: Sharing between patients and controls was observed for some 27 CD8+ CDR3 sequences.

The authors sequenced patients whose flow cytometry had shown CD8+CD57+ cell expansion. Prior therapy had not been administered to any patient at the time of blood sampling. In this sample, this clonotype turned up a few times. Its antigen is not identified. Genomic DNA constituted the template upon which TCR beta VDJ and CDR3 profiling was performed. A single record per CDR3 protein comes from TCRdb applying MiXCR to the reads. This repertoire shows about 160,000 distinct CDR3 sequences, roughly 48% found once; its top ten account for over 25%. Sequenced input: sorted CD4+, CD8+, or CD8+CD57+ T cells (not recorded which) from PBMCs. This sequence originates from a human donor with aplastic anemia.

The CDR3 nucleotides are TGTGCCAGCAGCCAAGATTCAGGGTCCTATTCACCCCTCCACTTT. Translating it yields CASSQDSGSYSPLHF. The V and J genes are TRBV14 and TRBJ1-6; weak D call: TRBD1 (5 bases). This CDR3 is 15 amino acids long. In germline, CDR1 is SGHDN, CDR2 FVKESK. The V end was cut by 0 bases, the J end by 8 bases, with 11 bases between. Complete variable domain (other parts from reference TRBV14 and TRBJ1-6): EAGVTQFPSHSVIEKGQTVTLRCDPISGHDNLYWYRRVMGKEIKFLLHFVKESKQDESGMPNNRFLAERTGGTYSTLKVQPAELEDSGVYFCASSQDSGSYSPLHFGNGTRLTVT.